These 15 T cell receptor beta chains came from one sample sequenced in a study of blood T cell repertoires in COVID-19. Clones were read by immunoSEQ multiplex PCR, and TCRdb kept only the in-frame ones, dropping some. The sample holds around 220,000 clones, 75% to 90% seen once. Specimen: peripheral blood. The source of these receptors is a human donor in a cohort sampled during active COVID-19.

The chain has TRBV4-3 and TRBJ2-7, with 7 bases that match TRBD1. The CDR3 sequence is 15 residues long. The V gene's germline CDR1 is LGHNA and CDR2 YSLEER. The J segment lost 5 bases and the V segment lost 3 bases, leaving 10 bases of the junction unmatched. The CDR3 sequence is CASSQSRDSRDEQYF. The CDR3 DNA reads TGCGCCAGCAGCCAGAGCCGGGACAGCAGGGACGAGCAGTACTTC.

The J gene is TRBJ2-5, the V gene TRBV6-1; TRBD2 aligns across 7 bases. CDR3 length: 15 residues. Germline V lookup: CDR1 MNHNS, CDR2 SASEGT. V was clipped by 2 bases and J by 5 bases; unmatched bases: 8. In nucleotides, the CDR3 is TGTGCCAGCAGTGAATTCGAGGGAGGGAGGGAGACCCAGTACTTC. Translating gives CASSEFEGGRETQYF.

The rearrangement uses TRBV10-3 and TRBJ2-1; TRBD1 matches 8 bases. From germline, CDR1 is ENHRY and CDR2 SYGVKD. The CDR3 extends over 12 amino acids. V was clipped by 8 bases and J by 4 bases; unmatched bases: 1. CDR3 sequence: CAIGQGYNEQFF. The CDR3 nucleotides read TGTGCCATCGGACAGGGATACAATGAGCAGTTCTTC.

The rearrangement uses TRBV14 and TRBJ1-1; the D gene is possibly TRBD1 (6 bases). The germline CDR1 and CDR2 sequences are SGHDN and FVKESK. This CDR3 spans 13 amino acids. The germline V and J ends were trimmed by 3 bases and 7 bases, with 12 bases remaining between them. The CDR3 DNA follows: TGTGCCAGCAGCCAGCAGGGGCATGGTGAAGCTTTCTTT. Its protein is CASSQQGHGEAFF. Full variable domain (remainder filled in from reference TRBV14 and TRBJ1-1): EAGVTQFPSHSVIEKGQTVTLRCDPISGHDNLYWYRRVMGKEIKFLLHFVKESKQDESGMPNNRFLAERTGGTYSTLKVQPAELEDSGVYFCASSQQGHGEAFFGQGTRLTVV.

V and J are TRBV6-2 or TRBV6-3 and TRBJ2-7; 9 positions match TRBD2. Germline V CDR1 and CDR2: MNHEY, SVGEGT. V gave up 6 bases and J gave up 0 bases; unmatched junction bases: 9. CDR3 size: 16 residues. This CDR3 is CASSLESGRSSYEQYF. The CDR3 DNA sequence: TGTGCCAGCAGCCTAGAGAGCGGGAGGAGCTCCTACGAGCAGTACTTC.

The V call is TRBV28, the J call TRBJ1-3; a weak D match, TRBD1 (6 bases). Trimming shortened V by 2 bases and J by 3 bases, and 11 bases separated the two germline ends. The CDR3 runs to 15 residues. CDR1 MDHEN and CDR2 SYDVKM come from the germline V gene. The CDR3 region has the DNA TGTGCCAGCAGTTTACCCAGGGGCTATGGAAACACCATATATTTT. Translating it yields CASSLPRGYGNTIYF.

J is TRBJ2-5 and V is TRBV5-6; D not resolved. Trimming pared 4 bases from V and 5 bases from J, leaving 9 bases between. The CDR3 consists of 12 residues. Germline assignment: CDR1 SGHDT and CDR2 YYEEEE. The CDR3 is CASSKQSETQYF. CDR3 coding DNA: TGTGCCAGCAGCAAGCAATCCGAGACCCAGTACTTC.

This chain uses TRBV19 with TRBJ2-7, with 7 bases fitting TRBD1. Germline CDR1 is LNHDA and CDR2 is SQIVND (reference sequence). The ends lost 6 bases at V and 2 bases at J; junction bases unmatched: 10. This CDR3 is built from 15 residues. CDR3 loop: CASRERDRGTYEQYF. Written as DNA, the CDR3 is TGTGCCAGTAGGGAGAGGGACAGAGGGACCTACGAGCAGTACTTC. The full variable domain, its missing parts supplied by reference TRBV19 and TRBJ2-7, is DGGITQSPKYLFRKEGQNVTLSCEQNLNHDAMYWYRQDPGQGLRLIYYSQIVNDFQKGDIAEGYSVSREKKESFPLTVTSAQKNPTAFYLCASRERDRGTYEQYFGPGTRLTVT.

V and J are TRBV9 and TRBJ1-5; D might be TRBD1 (6 bases). Per the germline V gene, CDR1 is SGDLS and CDR2 is YYNGEE. Trimming stripped 1 base from V and 11 bases from J, with 13 bases between. This CDR3 region has 13 residues. The CDR3 bases are TGTGCCAGCAGCGTACTACAGGGAGGGGCCCAGCATTTT. Translated: CASSVLQGGAQHF. Using reference TRBV9 and TRBJ1-5 for the parts outside the CDR3, the full variable domain is DSGVTQTPKHLITATGQRVTLRCSPRSGDLSVYWYQQSLDQGLQFLIQYYNGEERAKGNILERFSAQQFPDLHSELNLSSLELGDSALYFCASSVLQGGAQHFGDGTRLSIL.

The chain couples TRBV30 to TRBJ2-3; D might be TRBD2 (6 bases). V was shortened by 3 bases and J by 0 bases, with 10 bases between the two germline ends. This CDR3 comprises 14 residues. CDR1 is GTSNPN and CDR2 is SVGIG in the germline V gene (reference sequence). CDR3 nucleotides: TGTGCCTGGAGGGGACTCGTCAGCACAGATACGCAGTATTTT. Its protein product is CAWRGLVSTDTQYF.

This clone was counted only a few times. V gene TRBV28 combines with J gene TRBJ2-7, with a possible D match to TRBD1 (6 bases). The germline V gene encodes CDR1 MDHEN and CDR2 SYDVKM. The CDR3 has 15 amino acids. The V end was cut by 3 bases, the J end by 3 bases, with 15 bases between. The CDR3 loop reads CASSLGAAGRYEQYF. CDR3 nucleotides: TGTGCCAGCAGTTTGGGGGCGGCAGGTCGCTACGAGCAGTACTTC.

This chain connects TRBV7-9 to TRBJ2-7, with D maybe TRBD2 (6 bases). The CDR3 contains 14 residues. The germline CDR1 and CDR2 sequences are SEHNR and FQNEAQ (reference sequence). V was cut by 2 bases and J by 3 bases, with 11 bases left in between. The CDR3: CASSLQGLLYEQYF. As DNA, the CDR3 is TGTGCCAGCAGCTTACAGGGACTGCTCTACGAGCAGTACTTC.

The V and J genes are TRBV30 and TRBJ1-6, with D possibly TRBD1 on 5 matching bases. This CDR3 region has 13 residues. V was trimmed by 3 bases and J by 6 bases, leaving 9 bases between them. CDR1 and CDR2 (germline): GTSNPN, SVGIG (reference sequence). The CDR3 sequence: CAWRGGVNSPLHF. The CDR3 bases are TGTGCCTGGAGGGGGGGGGTTAATTCACCCCTCCACTTT.

The chain couples TRBV27 to TRBJ2-7; D possibly corresponds to TRBD1 (5 bases). Germline CDR1 is MNHEY and CDR2 is SMNVEV (reference sequence). The CDR3 consists of 16 residues. The ends were cut back, 5 bases at V and 1 base at J, with 18 bases in the middle. The CDR3 sequence is CASSRWGRQSSYEQYF. Written as DNA, the CDR3 is TGTGCCAGCAGTAGGTGGGGAAGACAGTCATCCTACGAGCAGTACTTC.

To note about this clone: Compared with germline, one end of the junction differs, possibly owing to a read error. The chain is built from TRBV4-3 and TRBJ2-7, with D hard to call. The CDR3 totals 14 residues. Germline assignment: CDR1 LGHNA and CDR2 YSLEER. The CDR3 sequence is CASSQEAVSSEQYF. The CDR3 nucleotides are TGCGCCAGCAGCCAAGAGGCGGTTTCCTCCGAGCAGTACTTC.